Listed below are T cell receptor beta chains from one sample, sequenced in a study of blood T cell repertoires in COVID-19. The protocol was immunoSEQ multiplex PCR, while the TCRdb copy is restricted to in-frame clones and leaves out a portion. Seen here are around 150,000 clones, about 80% observed once, and the top ten hold 3% to 4%. Sequencing was done on a sample of PBMCs or T cells enriched from blood (not recorded which). The receptors were gathered from a woman aged 60-75 years who had recovered from COVID-19. Each CDR3 is given with its conserved first and last residue. The D gene is left open where the match is weak. The size of a clone is reported for some rows only, either as once, few or many, or as a class for expanded clones.

j_gene | abundance | v_gene | d_gene | CDR3nt | CDR3aa
TRBJ1-2 | - | TRBV10-3 | TRBD1 | TGTGCCATCAGTGCTTTGACAGGGAGCTCTGGCTACACCTTC | CAISALTGSSGYTF
TRBJ2-1 | - | TRBV4-1 | TRBD2 | TGCGCCAGCAGCCAAAGCGGGGGGGCCAGTGTTTATGAGCAGTTCTTC | CASSQSGGASVYEQFF
TRBJ1-5 | - | TRBV4-1 | - | TGCGCCAGCAGCCCCCGGACAGATAGCAATCAGCCCCAGCATTTT | CASSPRTDSNQPQHF
TRBJ1-1 | - | TRBV10-3 | TRBD1 | TGTGCCATCAGTGAGCCAGGACAGGGAACTGAAGCTTTCTTT | CAISEPGQGTEAFF
TRBJ1-2 | - | TRBV6-5 | TRBD1 | TGTGCCAGCAGGGGGGACAGAGGAGGCTACACCTTC | CASRGDRGGYTF
TRBJ1-4 | - | TRBV7-9 | - | TGTGCCAGCAGCGTACAGTACACTAATGAAAAACTGTTTTTT | CASSVQYTNEKLFF
TRBJ1-4 | - | TRBV2 | - | TGTGCCAGCAGTGACAGGGGACAAGCGCGGGAAAAACTGTTTTTT | CASSDRGQAREKLFF
TRBJ2-7 | few | TRBV29-1 | - | TGCAGCGTGGCCGGGGACATAAGTACGAGTCGGTACGAGCAGTACTTC | CSVAGDISTSRYEQYF
TRBJ1-2 | - | TRBV5-8 | - | TGTGCCAGCAGCATAAACTATGGCTACACCTTC | CASSINYGYTF
TRBJ1-6 | - | TRBV5-6 | - | TGTGCCAGCAGCTTGACAGGGATTTATAATTCACCCCTCCACTTT | CASSLTGIYNSPLHF
TRBJ2-1 | - | TRBV9 | - | TGTGCCAGCAGCGTAGGCGGGGCCTACGACAATGAGCAGTTCTTC | CASSVGGAYDNEQFF
TRBJ2-1 | - | TRBV9 | - | TGTGCCAGCAGCGAGGATAGCACCTACAATGAGCAGTTCTTC | CASSEDSTYNEQFF
TRBJ1-2 | - | TRBV5-5 | TRBD1 | TGTGCCAGCAGCACTCTAAGTGCAGGGGGCGACTATGGCTACACCTTC | CASSTLSAGGDYGYTF
TRBJ2-3 | few | TRBV5-4 | TRBD2 | TGTGCCAGCAGAGAACTAGCGGGGGGTACAGATACGCAGTATTTT | CASRELAGGTDTQYF
TRBJ1-2 | - | TRBV7-9 | TRBD1 | TGTGCCAGCAGCTTATTTCAGGGGGTCGCTCCCTATGGCTACACCTTC | CASSLFQGVAPYGYTF
TRBJ1-2 | - | TRBV29-1 | TRBD1 | TGCAGCGTGATGGACAGGGCTGACTATGGCTACACCTTC | CSVMDRADYGYTF
TRBJ2-7 | - | TRBV12-3/TRBV12-4 | - | TGTGCCAGCAGTTACAGGGCCCACGAGCAGTACTTC | CASSYRAHEQYF
TRBJ1-1 | - | TRBV29-1 | - | TGCAGCGTTGTGGACAGCATGAACACTGAAGCTTTCTTT | CSVVDSMNTEAFF
TRBJ2-7 | - | TRBV5-5 | TRBD1 | TGTGCCAGCAGCTTGGCCACGATACAGGGGGCCTACGAGCAGTACTTC | CASSLATIQGAYEQYF
TRBJ2-7 | - | TRBV27 | - | TGTGCCAGCAGTTCGACTGCTCCCTACGAGCAGTACTTC | CASSSTAPYEQYF
TRBJ1-1 | few | TRBV5-5 | - | TGTGCCAGCAGCCCGTGGACAGTCACGAACACTGAAGCTTTCTTT | CASSPWTVTNTEAFF
TRBJ1-1 | few | TRBV19 | TRBD1 | TGTGCCAGTAGCGTAAAGGGACAGGGGGTGGTGAGCACTGAAGCTTTCTTT | CASSVKGQGVVSTEAFF
TRBJ2-4 | - | TRBV7-8 | TRBD1 | TGTGCCAGCAGCGCCCGTCGACAGGGGGACAAAAACATTCAGTACTTC | CASSARRQGDKNIQYF
TRBJ2-2 | - | TRBV9 | - | TGTGCCAGCAGCCCTAGGAGTCAGAACACCGGGGAGCTGTTTTTT | CASSPRSQNTGELFF
TRBJ2-3 | - | TRBV24-1 | - | TGTGCCACCAGTAAGGCGGAGGGCACAGATACGCAGTATTTT | CATSKAEGTDTQYF
TRBJ1-1 | - | TRBV5-4 | TRBD1 | TGTGCCAGCAGCGCGGACAGGGGGACTGAAGCTTTCTTT | CASSADRGTEAFF
TRBJ2-1 | - | TRBV29-1 | - | TGCAGCGTTGAAACAGGGTTCTACAATGAGCAGTTCTTC | CSVETGFYNEQFF
TRBJ2-1 | - | TRBV3-1/TRBV3-2 | TRBD2 | TGTGCCAGCAGCGAGCGGGGGGGCCTGAGAGATGAGCAGTTCTTC | CASSERGGLRDEQFF
TRBJ1-4 | - | TRBV6-6 | - | TGTGCCAGCAGTTTCTATGATAGCGAAAAACTGTTTTTT | CASSFYDSEKLFF
TRBJ1-1 | - | TRBV11-3 | TRBD1 | TGTGCCAGCAGCTACGGGACAGCGCGTGAAGCTTTCTTT | CASSYGTAREAFF
TRBJ1-1 | - | TRBV5-1 | - | TGCGCCAGCAGCTTGGTGCCAGGGTCGAACACTGAAGCTTTCTTT | CASSLVPGSNTEAFF
TRBJ2-5 | once | TRBV11-3 | - | TGTGCCAGCAGCAAGACTTCCCAAGAGACCCAGTACTTC | CASSKTSQETQYF
TRBJ2-7 | - | TRBV24-1 | - | TGTGCCACCAGTGACCGGACAGATACCTACGAGCAGTACTTC | CATSDRTDTYEQYF
TRBJ1-3 | - | TRBV18 | - | TGTGCCAGCTCAACAGGGCCTGGAAACACCATATATTTT | CASSTGPGNTIYF
TRBJ1-5 | - | TRBV19 | TRBD1 | TGTGCCAGTATCGAGACCGGGACAGGGTATAGCAATCAGCCCCAGCATTTT | CASIETGTGYSNQPQHF